These 23 T cell receptor beta chains were all obtained from the same sample, sequenced in a study of T cells in Graves' hyperthyroidism and ophthalmopathy. Authors of the study amplified TCR beta CDR3 regions from RNA transcripts. Initially, a first-round RT-PCR of the TCR CDR3 employed the HTBI primer set. One entry per CDR3 protein results from TCRdb running MiXCR on the multiplex PCR reads. The table has roughly 500,000 distinct CDR3 sequences, 40% to 50% seen once. Sequencing input: peripheral blood or thyroid tissue (not recorded which). These receptors were obtained from an adult woman with Graves' disease, either hyperthyroidism or ophthalmopathy (not recorded which).

The genes are TRBV20-1 and TRBJ2-5, with TRBD2 matching 11 bases. This CDR3 region has 17 residues. The ends lost 3 bases at V and 4 bases at J; junction bases unmatched: 13. Germline lookup yields CDR1 DFQATT and CDR2 SNEGSKA (reference sequence). The CDR3 bases are TGCAGTGCTAGTCGCCTAGCGGGAGGAGTTTGGGGAGAGACCCAGTACTTC. Amino acid sequence: CSASRLAGGVWGETQYF.

This clonotype was observed a few times. J is TRBJ1-1 and V is TRBV7-3, with D tentatively TRBD1 (5 bases). The V end lost 4 bases, the J end lost 5 bases, and 11 bases lay between the germline ends. The CDR3 spans 13 residues. Germline-derived CDR1 and CDR2 are SGHTA and FQGTGA. CDR3 region: CASSSGGVTEAFF. The CDR3 DNA sequence: TGTGCCAGCAGCTCCGGAGGGGTGACTGAAGCTTTCTTT.

V gene TRBV7-2 combines with J gene TRBJ1-1; tentatively, D is TRBD1 (5 bases). This CDR3 contains 15 residues. Germline CDR1 and CDR2: SGHTA and FQGNSA. V gave up 0 bases and J gave up 4 bases, with 12 bases separating them. The CDR3 nucleotides are TGTGCCAGCAGCTTAGCGCAAGGGGCTAGCACTGAAGCTTTCTTT. Encoded protein: CASSLAQGASTEAFF.

As to this clonotype: The junction departs from the called germline gene at one end, perhaps through a read error. The V call is TRBV5-1, the J call TRBJ2-7; TRBD2 might be the D (7 bases). Germline-derived CDR1 and CDR2 are SGHRS and YFSETQ. The CDR3 has 16 amino acids. The CDR3 DNA reads TGCGCCAGCAGCTTGGCCGGGGGCGGGAGCTCCTACGAGCAGCACTTC. Translation: CASSLAGGGSSYEQHF.

This chain links TRBV10-3 with TRBJ2-2; D perhaps matches TRBD1 (6 bases). This CDR3 is built from 10 residues. V lost 10 bases and J lost 8, with 8 bases in between. Germline CDR1 ENHRY, CDR2 SYGVKD. The CDR3 region is CATGQGELFF. CDR3 in DNA: TGTGCCACAGGACAGGGGGAGCTGTTTTTT.

This clonotype occurred many times. The J gene is TRBJ2-5, the V gene TRBV7-6, with TRBD2 matching 11 bases. The CDR3 has 16 amino acids. Germline V gene data show CDR1 as SGHVS and CDR2 as FNYEAQ. V was pared by 5 bases and J by 1 base, with 6 bases of the junction left unmatched. The CDR3 DNA reads as TGTGCCAGCAGCCCTGGACTAGCGGGCTCCCAAGAGACCCAGTACTTC. The encoded protein is CASSPGLAGSQETQYF.

This chain uses TRBV7-2 with TRBJ2-2, with 11 bases matching TRBD2. With V trimmed by 3 bases and J by 7 bases, 1 base remained unmatched. Germline V gene lookup returns CDR1 SGHTA and CDR2 FQGNSA. This CDR3 has 14 amino acids. CDR3 DNA sequence: TGTGCCAGCAGCTTCGGGACTAGCGGCGGGGAGCTGTTTTTT. This sequence encodes CASSFGTSGGELFF.

Here the CDR3 reads CASSEVQGNYGYTF. The CDR3 region has the DNA TGTGCCAGCAGTGAAGTGCAGGGGAACTATGGCTACACCTTC. The rearrangement uses TRBV6-1 and TRBJ1-2; a possible D gene is TRBD1 (6 bases). Germline V CDR1 and CDR2: MNHNS, SASEGT. This CDR3 comprises 14 residues. V gave up 1 base and J gave up 2 bases, with 8 bases separating them.

This clonotype was observed a single time. The chain links TRBV7-9 to TRBJ2-7; D possibly corresponds to TRBD1 (6 bases). This CDR3 is built from 14 residues. The V end lost 1 base, the J end lost 3 bases, and 10 bases lay between the germline ends. The germline CDR1 and CDR2 sequences are SEHNR and FQNEAQ (reference sequence). The CDR3 loop reads CASSLGPGDYEQYF. CDR3 bases: TGTGCCAGCAGCTTAGGACCAGGGGACTACGAGCAGTACTTC. The full variable domain, in which reference TRBV7-9 and TRBJ2-7 provide the parts outside the CDR3, is DTGVSQNPRHKITKRGQNVTFRCDPISEHNRLYWYRQTLGQGPEFLTYFQNEAQLEKSRLLSDRFSAERPKGSFSTLEIQRTEQGDSAMYLCASSLGPGDYEQYFGPGTRLTVT.

The rearrangement uses TRBV7-2 and TRBJ1-5; TRBD2 is a possible D gene (5 bases). The DNA end lines up better with TRBJ2-3; the J call may be wrong. CDR3 length: 14 amino acids. The germline V gene has CDR1 SGHTA and CDR2 FQGNSA. The CDR3 coding sequence is TGTGCCAGCAGCTTAGCATGGGCGGGAGATACGCAGTATTTT. Amino acid sequence: CASSLAWAGDTQYF.

At least ten counts were recorded for this clonotype. The chain carries TRBV19 and TRBJ1-1; TRBD1 agrees at 9 bases. Looked up from germline, CDR1 is LNHDA and CDR2 is SQIVND (reference sequence). Trimming at V came to 4 bases and at J to 5 bases, leaving 14 bases not matched to a gene. The CDR3 totals 17 residues. The CDR3 region is CASSTRPGTGKGTEAFF. The CDR3, as DNA: TGTGCCAGTAGTACCCGTCCCGGGACAGGGAAGGGGACTGAAGCTTTCTTT.

V usage is TRBV2 and J usage is TRBJ1-2, with D tentatively TRBD1 (6 bases). V was pared by 9 bases and J by 8 bases, with 22 bases between. CDR3 length: 14 residues. Germline V CDR1 and CDR2: SNHLY, FYNNEI. The CDR3 bases are TGTGCCAGATCTTCCGGGACACTCGGAGTCGGCTACACCTTC. It is translated as CARSSGTLGVGYTF.

This clonotype has only a few counts. The genes are TRBV7-3 and TRBJ2-7; D call uncertain. The V gene's germline CDR1 is SGHTA and CDR2 FQGTGA. The V end lost 5 bases, the J end lost 1 base, and 9 bases lay between the germline ends. The CDR3 is 13 amino acids. The CDR3 DNA reads TGTGCCAGCAGCCATCCCGAATCCTACGAGCAGTACTTC. Amino acids: CASSHPESYEQYF.

This chain joins TRBV7-2 and TRBJ1-1; tentatively, D is TRBD1 (6 bases). V shed 2 bases and J shed 4 bases, with 11 bases lying between them. Germline CDR1 is SGHTA and CDR2 is FQGNSA. The CDR3 totals 14 residues. CDR3 sequence: CASSLLVGATEAFF. The CDR3 bases are TGTGCCAGCAGCTTATTGGTGGGGGCCACTGAAGCTTTCTTT.

This chain links TRBV14 with TRBJ1-1; unclear D gene. There are 15 residues in the CDR3. CDR1 and CDR2 from the germline V gene are SGHDN and FVKESK. V gave up 6 bases and J gave up 0 bases, with 14 bases separating them. CDR3 in DNA: TGTGCCAGCAGATCCAACCAGCGGCTGAACACTGAAGCTTTCTTT. Amino acid sequence: CASRSNQRLNTEAFF.

This clonotype was recorded at least ten times. J is TRBJ2-6 and V is TRBV12-3 or TRBV12-4; D unresolved. The V and J ends lost 4 bases and 0 bases respectively, with 7 bases between them. This CDR3 is built from 15 residues. CDR3 in amino acids: CASSSPGSGANVLTF. CDR3 in DNA: TGTGCCAGCAGTTCCCCCGGCTCTGGGGCCAACGTCCTGACTTTC.

This clonotype came up many times. The chain combines TRBV30 with TRBJ2-5; 8 nucleotides line up with TRBD1. CDR1 GTSNPN and CDR2 SVGIG come from the germline V gene (reference sequence). The CDR3 consists of 15 residues. V was clipped by 0 bases and J by 5 bases; unmatched bases: 8. The CDR3 loop reads CAWSVGLDRAETQYF. In DNA form, the CDR3 reads TGTGCCTGGAGTGTAGGCCTGGACAGGGCGGAGACCCAGTACTTC.

As regards this clonotype: Relative to the germline gene, one junction end is altered; a read error may explain this. The chain carries TRBV7-3 and TRBJ1-1, with D possibly being TRBD1 (5 bases). This CDR3 spans 18 amino acids. Per the germline V gene, CDR1 is SGHTA and CDR2 is FQGTGA. CDR3 coding DNA: TGTGCCAGCAGTTTAAATCTCGGGACCCCGGCAAGGAACACTGAAGCTTTCTTT. This gives the protein CASSLNLGTPARNTEAFF.

The genes are TRBV7-2 and TRBJ1-3; D is undetermined. Looked up from germline, CDR1 is SGHTA and CDR2 is FQGNSA. V lost 0 bases to trimming and J lost 2 bases, with 14 bases between them. The CDR3 has 17 amino acids. The CDR3 DNA sequence: TGTGCCAGCAGCTTAGCGCGTGGGCCGATCGCTGGAAACACCATATATTTT. It yields the protein CASSLARGPIAGNTIYF. Variable domain in full (rest from reference TRBV7-2 and TRBJ1-3): GAGVSQSPSNKVTEKGKDVELRCDPISGHTALYWYRQSLGQGLEFLIYFQGNSAPDKSGLPSDRFSAERTGGSVSTLTIQRTQQEDSAVYLCASSLARGPIAGNTIYFGEGSWLTVV.

This chain joins TRBV20-1 and TRBJ1-1; a weak D match, TRBD1 (5 bases). This CDR3 contains 14 residues. Germline V CDR1 and CDR2: DFQATT, SNEGSKA (reference sequence). The V end lost 1 base, the J end lost 6 bases, and 15 bases lay between the germline ends. Here the CDR3 reads CSARGVDRVAEAFF. CDR3 bases: TGCAGTGCTAGAGGAGTCGACAGAGTCGCTGAAGCTTTCTTT.

This clonotype showed up just once. The rearrangement joins TRBV7-9 to TRBJ2-7; 12 nucleotides agree with TRBD2. The germline CDR1 and CDR2 sequences are SEHNR and FQNEAQ (reference sequence). J was trimmed by 4 bases and V by 2 bases; bases with no gene match: 3. This CDR3 has 15 residues. CDR3 amino acids: CASSLLAGGRYEQYF. CDR3 bases: TGTGCCAGCAGCTTACTAGCGGGAGGGCGGTACGAGCAGTACTTC.

The table lists this clonotype with many counts. The rearrangement joins TRBV6-5 to TRBJ1-1; possible D gene TRBD1, 5 bases. The CDR3 length is 14 residues. The germline V gene has CDR1 MNHEY and CDR2 SVGAGI. V lost 5 bases and J lost 0, with 10 bases in between. This CDR3 reads CASSITGMNTEAFF. The CDR3 bases are TGTGCCAGCAGTATTACAGGCATGAACACTGAAGCTTTCTTT.

Ten or more counts support this clonotype. The chain combines TRBV5-4 with TRBJ2-5; 8 nucleotides agree with TRBD2. With 4 bases clipped from V and 6 bases from J, the junction kept 11 bases outside the gene matches. This CDR3 spans 15 amino acids. CDR1 and CDR2 (germline): SGHNT, YYREEE (reference sequence). Here the CDR3 DNA reads TGTGCCAGCAGCCTCGGAGCGGGAGAGGGAAAGACCCAGTACTTC. Translated: CASSLGAGEGKTQYF.